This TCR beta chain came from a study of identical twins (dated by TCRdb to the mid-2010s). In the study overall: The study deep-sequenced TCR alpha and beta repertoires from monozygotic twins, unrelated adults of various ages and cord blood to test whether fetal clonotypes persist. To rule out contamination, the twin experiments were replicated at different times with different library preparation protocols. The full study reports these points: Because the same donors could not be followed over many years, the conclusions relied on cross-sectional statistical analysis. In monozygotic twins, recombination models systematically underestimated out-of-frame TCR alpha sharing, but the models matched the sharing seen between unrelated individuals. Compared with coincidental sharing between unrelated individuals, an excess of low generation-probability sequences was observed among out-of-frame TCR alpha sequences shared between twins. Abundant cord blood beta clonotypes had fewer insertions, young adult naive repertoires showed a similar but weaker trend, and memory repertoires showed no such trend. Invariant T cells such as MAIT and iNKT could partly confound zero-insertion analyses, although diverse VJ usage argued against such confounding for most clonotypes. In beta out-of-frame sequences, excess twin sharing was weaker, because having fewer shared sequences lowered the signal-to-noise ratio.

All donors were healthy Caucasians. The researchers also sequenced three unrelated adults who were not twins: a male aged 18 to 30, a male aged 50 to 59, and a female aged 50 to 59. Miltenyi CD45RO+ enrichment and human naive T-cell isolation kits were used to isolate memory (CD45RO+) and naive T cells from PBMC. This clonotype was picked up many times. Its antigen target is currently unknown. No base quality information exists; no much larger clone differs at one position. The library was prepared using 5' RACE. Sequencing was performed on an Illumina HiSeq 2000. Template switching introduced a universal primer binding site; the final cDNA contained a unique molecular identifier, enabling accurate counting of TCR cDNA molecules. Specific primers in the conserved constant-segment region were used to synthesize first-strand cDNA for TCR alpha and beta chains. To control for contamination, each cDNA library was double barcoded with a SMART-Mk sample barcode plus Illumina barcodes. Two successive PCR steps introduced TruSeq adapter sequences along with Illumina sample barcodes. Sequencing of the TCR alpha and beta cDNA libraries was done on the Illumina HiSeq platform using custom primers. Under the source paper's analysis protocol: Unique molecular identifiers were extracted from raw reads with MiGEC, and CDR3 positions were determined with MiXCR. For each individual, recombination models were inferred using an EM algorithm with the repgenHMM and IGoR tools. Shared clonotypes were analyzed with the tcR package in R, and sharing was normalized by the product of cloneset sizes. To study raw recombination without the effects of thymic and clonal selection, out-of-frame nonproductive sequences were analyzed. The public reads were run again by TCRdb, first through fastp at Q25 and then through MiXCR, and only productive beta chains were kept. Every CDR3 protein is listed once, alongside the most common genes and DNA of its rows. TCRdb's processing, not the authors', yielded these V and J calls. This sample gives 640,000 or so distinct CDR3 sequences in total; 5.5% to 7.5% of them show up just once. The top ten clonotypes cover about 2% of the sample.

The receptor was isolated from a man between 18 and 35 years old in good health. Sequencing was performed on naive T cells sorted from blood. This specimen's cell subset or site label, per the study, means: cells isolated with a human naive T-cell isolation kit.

The nucleotide sequence reads TGTGCCAGCACGGGCGCAGGGACAGGGGGCTTTCAGCCCCAGCATTTT. It specifies CASTGAGTGGFQPQHF. Here the chain combines TRBV11-2 and TRBJ1-5, and TRBD1 matches 12 of the central bases. Taken from the germline V gene, the CDR1 and CDR2 loops are SGHAT and FQNNGV. The V end gives up 7 bases and the J end 6 bases, leaving 10 bases in the junction not matched to a gene. The CDR3 measures 16 amino acids from cysteine to phenylalanine. The retained sequence is limited to the CDR3, 48 bases, with the frame set at the first base.